These T cell receptor beta chains were read from a single sample in a study of draining lymph node invasion in breast cancer. TCRdb re-derived calls from the bulk RNA-seq reads in MiXCR, one entry per CDR3 protein. This table holds 2,500 to 3,500 distinct CDR3 sequences, roughly 46% found once. Specimen: sorted memory Tregs from a lymph node. The source of these receptors is a female donor with luminal breast cancer. Each CDR3 is given with its conserved first and last residue. Fields, in order: V gene, clone size, J gene, D gene, CDR3 protein, CDR3 DNA. The D gene is left open where the match is weak. The size entry is marked missing in some rows and otherwise reads once, few, many or a size class.

V: TRBV5-6
size: NA
J: TRBJ1-4
D: NA
CDR3: CASSLWAPDEKLFF
DNA: TGTGCCAGCAGCTTGTGGGCCCCAGATGAAAAACTGTTTTTT

V: TRBV20-1
size: NA
J: TRBJ2-1
D: TRBD2
CDR3: CSASTGTTQFF
DNA: TGCAGTGCGTCGACCGGGACTACGCAGTTCTTC

V: TRBV5-1
size: NA
J: TRBJ1-6
D: TRBD1
CDR3: CASSFEGAENSPLHF
DNA: TGCGCCAGCAGCTTTGAGGGGGCCGAGAATTCACCCCTCCACTTT

V: TRBV3-1
size: few
J: TRBJ2-3
D: TRBD2
CDR3: CASSPTGGPGPTQYF
DNA: TGTGCCAGCAGCCCAACGGGGGGGCCCGGTCCTACGCAGTATTTT

V: TRBV29-1
size: NA
J: TRBJ2-3
D: NA
CDR3: CSVVYADTQYF
DNA: TGCAGCGTGGTGTATGCAGATACGCAGTATTTT

V: TRBV6-5
size: NA
J: TRBJ2-2
D: TRBD2
CDR3: CASLPGVAGERRTGELFF
DNA: TGTGCCAGCCTCCCCGGGGTAGCGGGAGAACGGCGCACCGGGGAGCTGTTTTTT

V: TRBV18
size: NA
J: TRBJ2-5
D: NA
CDR3: CASSSAGSVRATQYF
DNA: TGTGCCAGCTCCTCGGCTGGGTCGGTGAGAGCGACCCAGTACTTC

V: TRBV2
size: few
J: TRBJ2-1
D: TRBD2
CDR3: CASRGAGGRYNEQFF
DNA: TGTGCCAGCCGCGGGGCGGGGGGCCGATACAATGAGCAGTTCTTC

V: TRBV20-1
size: NA
J: TRBJ2-7
D: NA
CDR3: CSAPPGFPPYEQYF
DNA: TGCAGTGCTCCACCGGGGTTCCCCCCCTACGAGCAGTACTTC

V: TRBV6-1
size: NA
J: TRBJ2-7
D: NA
CDR3: CASTYGVEQYF
DNA: TGTGCCAGCACCTATGGCGTCGAGCAGTACTTC

V: TRBV18
size: NA
J: TRBJ1-6
D: NA
CDR3: CASSPQGPGAYNSPIHF
DNA: TGTGCCAGCTCACCACAGGGCCCAGGGGCCTATAATTCACCCATCCACTTT

V: TRBV5-4
size: few
J: TRBJ2-5
D: NA
CDR3: CASGFRAGETQYF
DNA: TGTGCCAGCGGCTTCAGGGCGGGGGAGACCCAGTACTTC

V: TRBV11-1
size: NA
J: TRBJ1-2
D: NA
CDR3: CASSLGVGYTF
DNA: TGTGCCAGCAGCTTAGGGGTTGGCTACACCTTC

V: TRBV2
size: NA
J: TRBJ2-3
D: TRBD2
CDR3: CASSNGGVPDTQYF
DNA: TGTGCCAGCAGTAACGGGGGGGTTCCAGATACGCAGTATTTT

V: TRBV10-3
size: NA
J: TRBJ2-1
D: NA
CDR3: CAISRDRVAGEQFF
DNA: TGTGCCATCAGCCGGGACCGAGTGGCTGGTGAGCAGTTCTTC

V: TRBV5-4
size: NA
J: TRBJ1-2
D: TRBD1
CDR3: CASSVDRAPGGLTF
DNA: TGTGCCAGCAGCGTGGACAGGGCCCCAGGGGGTCTCACCTTC

V: TRBV7-9
size: NA
J: TRBJ1-4
D: TRBD1
CDR3: CASSPPRRTGNEKLFF
DNA: TGTGCCAGCAGCCCCCCCCGCAGGACAGGGAACGAAAAACTGTTTTTT